What follows is one T cell receptor (beta chain) and its context. The target antigen is unknown. The CDR3 totals 14 residues. Germline loops: CDR1 LGHDT, CDR2 YNNKEL (reference sequence). V lost 2 bases to trimming and J lost 5 bases, with 12 bases between them. TCRdb re-derived calls from the 5' RACE reads in MiXCR, one entry per CDR3 protein. The sample records 300,000 to 350,000 distinct CDR3 sequences, over 3.5% being singletons. These data come from a study of T cells after yellow fever vaccination. Findings and limits, study-wide: By day 5 rather than day 15, the secondary response had peaked, though it was weaker.

The chain employs TRBV3-1 and TRBJ1-2; no reliable D call. The receptor's source is a young man who received the YFV17D yellow fever vaccine. The sequenced sample was PBMCs, obtained 15 days after the yellow fever booster vaccination. CDR3 protein: CASSQKPALYGYTF. The CDR3 DNA is TGTGCCAGCAGCCAAAAGCCGGCCCTTTATGGCTACACCTTC.